A selection of T cell receptor beta chains follows, all from one sample in a study of post-analysis software for immune sequencing data. TCRdb independently ran MiXCR on the PCR reads; one entry per CDR3 protein. The sample shows some 700,000 distinct CDR3 sequences, around 60% of them seen only once. Sequencing input: blood. The receptors were sampled from a girl aged 2-10 years with multiple sclerosis. CDR3s include the opening cysteine and the closing phenylalanine or tryptophan. A D gene is named only where the DNA matches it firmly. Only some rows state a clone size, as once, few, many or a class for expanded clones.

d_call clone_size j_call v_call cdr3_aa cdr3_nt
. few TRBJ2-5 TRBV7-7 CASSAKTGRLETQYF TGTGCCAGCAGCGCGAAAACAGGGCGATTGGAGACCCAGTACTTC
. . TRBJ2-1 TRBV7-2 CASSSAVGYEQFF TGTGCCAGCAGCTCCGCCGTGGGGTATGAGCAGTTCTTC
. . TRBJ1-4 TRBV9 CASSMFTREPYNEKLFF TGTGCCAGCAGCATGTTCACCCGAGAGCCTTATAATGAAAAACTGTTTTTT
. . TRBJ2-1 TRBV11-2 CASSALGGGVGLYNEQFF TGTGCCAGCAGCGCACTAGGGGGGGGCGTTGGACTATACAATGAGCAGTTCTTC
. . TRBJ2-5 TRBV7-9 CASSLSAKETQYF TGTGCCAGCAGCTTATCAGCCAAAGAGACCCAGTACTTC
TRBD1 few TRBJ2-5 TRBV6-2/TRBV6-3 CATLPGQSEETQYF TGTGCCACCCTACCGGGACAGTCGGAAGAGACCCAGTACTTC
. few TRBJ2-3 TRBV27 CASSLSTAADTQYF TGTGCCAGCAGTTTATCTACAGCGGCAGATACGCAGTATTTT
. . TRBJ2-5 TRBV3-1 CASSQSQRRETQYF TGTGCCAGCAGCCAAAGCCAGCGGCGAGAGACCCAGTACTTC
. . TRBJ1-5 TRBV12-3/TRBV12-4 CASTLSEINQPQHF TGTGCCAGCACCTTGTCGGAGATCAATCAGCCCCAGCATTTT
TRBD2 . TRBJ2-3 TRBV7-2 CASSLDSGVTDTQYF TGTGCCAGCAGCCTGGATAGCGGGGTCACAGATACGCAGTATTTT
. few TRBJ2-7 TRBV5-5 CASSLSLKYEQYF TGTGCCAGCAGCTTGAGTCTTAAGTACGAGCAGTACTTC